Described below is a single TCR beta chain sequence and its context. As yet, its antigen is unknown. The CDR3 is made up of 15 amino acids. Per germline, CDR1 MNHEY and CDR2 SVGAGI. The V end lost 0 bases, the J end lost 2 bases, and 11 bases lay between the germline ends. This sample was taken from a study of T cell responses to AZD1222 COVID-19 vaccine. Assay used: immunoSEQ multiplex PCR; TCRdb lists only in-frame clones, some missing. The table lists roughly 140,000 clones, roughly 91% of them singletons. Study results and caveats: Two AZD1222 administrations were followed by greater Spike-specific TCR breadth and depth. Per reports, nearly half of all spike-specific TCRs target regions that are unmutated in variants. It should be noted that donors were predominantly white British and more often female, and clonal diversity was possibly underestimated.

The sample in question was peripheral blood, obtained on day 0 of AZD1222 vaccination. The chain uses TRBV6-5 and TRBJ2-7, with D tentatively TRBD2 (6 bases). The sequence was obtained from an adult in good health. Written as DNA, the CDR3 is TGTGCCAGCAGTTACTCGGGCGGGAATACCTACGAGCAGTACTTC. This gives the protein CASSYSGGNTYEQYF.